The rows below give T cell receptor beta chains drawn from one sample of a study of post-analysis software for immune sequencing data. One entry per CDR3 protein, called by TCRdb with MiXCR from the PCR reads. The sample holds 600,000 to 750,000 distinct CDR3 sequences, 55% to 60% seen once. The sequencing input was blood. These receptors all come from a girl aged 2 to 9 with multiple sclerosis. The CDR3 runs from the conserved cysteine through the conserved F or W. The D gene is left open where the match is weak. Rows may omit the clone size; those that give it use once, few, many or a size class.

V gene	D gene	J gene	clone size	CDR3 protein	CDR3 DNA
TRBV24-1	TRBD1	TRBJ1-1	-	CATSENGQENTEAFF	TGTGCCACCAGTGAGAATGGACAGGAGAACACTGAAGCTTTCTTT
TRBV6-5	TRBD1	TRBJ1-6	-	CASSYDGQEDSPLHF	TGTGCCAGCAGTTACGACGGACAGGAGGATTCACCCCTCCACTTT
TRBV20-1	-	TRBJ2-5	-	CSAQEATGPRQETQYF	TGCAGTGCTCAAGAAGCAACCGGGCCGCGGCAAGAGACCCAGTACTTC
TRBV11-2	TRBD2	TRBJ2-5	-	CASSLAPLAHQETQYF	TGTGCCAGCAGCTTAGCCCCACTAGCGCACCAAGAGACCCAGTACTTC
TRBV7-9	-	TRBJ2-1	few	CASSPQGYDSYNEQFF	TGTGCCAGCAGCCCACAGGGCTACGATTCCTACAATGAGCAGTTCTTC
TRBV5-5	-	TRBJ1-4	-	CASSLAWNEKLFF	TGTGCCAGCAGCTTGGCGTGGAATGAAAAACTGTTTTTT
TRBV7-3	-	TRBJ2-3	-	CASSLEPLAYTQYF	TGTGCCAGCAGCTTAGAGCCTTTAGCGTATACGCAGTATTTT
TRBV28	TRBD1	TRBJ2-7	-	CAIPGTAPSYEQYF	TGTGCCATCCCCGGGACAGCGCCTTCCTACGAGCAGTACTTC
TRBV30	-	TRBJ2-7	once	CAWSVRQFPSYEQYF	TGTGCCTGGAGTGTACGTCAGTTCCCCTCCTACGAGCAGTACTTC
TRBV4-1	-	TRBJ2-1	-	CASSQAPGDSYNEQFF	TGCGCCAGCAGCCAAGCCCCCGGGGACTCCTACAATGAGCAGTTCTTC
TRBV6-1	-	TRBJ1-2	-	CASSEEGSIGSYTF	TGTGCCAGCAGTGAAGAGGGCAGCATCGGAAGCTACACCTTC
TRBV6-6	-	TRBJ1-1	-	CASSYSDGMNTEAFF	TGTGCCAGCAGTTACAGCGACGGAATGAACACTGAAGCTTTCTTT
TRBV20-1	-	TRBJ1-1	-	CSARRDNTEAFF	TGCAGTGCTAGAAGGGACAACACTGAAGCTTTCTTT
TRBV7-2	-	TRBJ2-5	-	CASSWNGEETQYF	TGTGCCAGCAGCTGGAACGGGGAAGAGACCCAGTACTTC
TRBV12-3/TRBV12-4	-	TRBJ2-3	-	CASRNDNRVTDTQYF	TGTGCCAGCAGAAACGACAACAGGGTCACGGATACGCAGTATTTT
TRBV20-1	TRBD2	TRBJ2-3	few	CSAYSGTTDTQYF	TGCAGTGCTTATAGCGGGACCACAGATACGCAGTATTTT
TRBV6-6	-	TRBJ2-1	-	CASTILTDNEQFF	TGTGCCAGCACCATCTTAACGGACAATGAGCAGTTCTTC
TRBV4-1	-	TRBJ1-2	-	CASSQVSGGRDGYTF	TGCGCCAGCAGCCAAGTAAGTGGAGGACGAGATGGCTACACCTTC
TRBV5-5	TRBD1	TRBJ2-4	-	CASSSFGTGGLEEQYF	TGTGCCAGCAGCTCTTTCGGGACAGGGGGCCTCGAGGAGCAGTACTTC
TRBV29-1	-	TRBJ2-5	-	CSVEEPGARETQYF	TGCAGCGTTGAAGAGCCAGGGGCACGGGAGACCCAGTACTTC
TRBV6-1	TRBD2	TRBJ2-1	-	CVSKASGVLNEQFF	TGTGTCAGCAAGGCGAGCGGGGTACTAAATGAGCAGTTCTTC
TRBV7-6	-	TRBJ1-5	-	CASSLEQGSNQPQHF	TGTGCCAGCAGCTTAGAACAGGGTAGCAATCAGCCCCAGCATTTT
TRBV6-6	TRBD1	TRBJ1-1	-	CASSSVPPGQGEAFF	TGTGCCAGCAGTTCAGTCCCCCCGGGACAGGGTGAAGCTTTCTTT
TRBV6-6	TRBD2	TRBJ2-5	few	CASSTSSGKETQYF	TGTGCCAGCAGCACGTCTAGCGGTAAAGAGACCCAGTACTTC
TRBV5-1	TRBD2	TRBJ2-1	once	CASSGSGWGHEQFF	TGCGCCAGCAGCGGTAGCGGGTGGGGCCATGAGCAGTTCTTC
TRBV6-5	-	TRBJ2-5	-	CASQQGGETQYF	TGTGCCAGCCAACAGGGAGGTGAGACCCAGTACTTC
TRBV10-3	TRBD2	TRBJ2-1	few	CAIRKRELSYNEQFF	TGTGCCATCAGGAAGCGGGAGTTGTCCTACAATGAGCAGTTCTTC
TRBV13	TRBD1	TRBJ1-4	once	CASRSQGDNEKLFF	TGTGCCAGCAGATCACAGGGGGATAATGAAAAACTGTTTTTT
TRBV20-1	-	TRBJ2-7	few	CSARGSPYEQYF	TGCAGTGCTAGGGGGTCCCCCTACGAGCAGTACTTC
TRBV12-3/TRBV12-4	TRBD2	TRBJ2-7	few	CASSVKLAGAEQYF	TGTGCCAGCAGTGTCAAACTAGCGGGAGCCGAGCAGTACTTC
TRBV7-2	-	TRBJ2-3	-	CATETLVVDTQYF	TGTGCCACCGAGACCCTAGTGGTGGATACGCAGTATTTT
TRBV5-1	TRBD1	TRBJ2-5	-	CASSSYYRDSGQETQYF	TGCGCCAGCAGCAGTTACTACCGGGACAGTGGCCAAGAGACCCAGTACTTC
TRBV3-1	TRBD2	TRBJ2-5	-	CASSQGREELQETQYF	TGTGCCAGCAGCCAAGGGCGGGAGGAACTCCAAGAGACCCAGTACTTC
TRBV11-2	-	TRBJ2-2	-	CASSLGPGKITGELFF	TGTGCCAGCAGCTTAGGGCCAGGGAAAATCACCGGGGAGCTGTTTTTT
TRBV4-2	-	TRBJ2-3	-	CASSLNRGGLEDTQYF	TGTGCCAGCAGCTTGAACAGGGGGGGGCTAGAAGATACGCAGTATTTT
TRBV5-1	TRBD1	TRBJ2-5	-	CASSLFGTGGGYPYQETQYF	TGCGCCAGCAGCCTATTTGGGACAGGGGGCGGCTACCCGTACCAAGAGACCCAGTACTTC